The entry that follows covers one TCR beta chain sequence. Its specificity is not known. The CDR3 runs 15 residues. The germline V and J ends were trimmed by 9 bases and 0 bases, with 15 bases remaining between them. Looked up from germline, CDR1 is LNHNV and CDR2 is YYDKDF (reference sequence). Treatment described: oral pan-JAK inhibitor, 5-10 mg twice daily. These data are taken from a study of CD8+ T cells in alopecia areata. About the research overall: Treated patients were dosed with oral tofacitinib, taking 5 to 10 mg twice daily. Overall study results and limits: On tofacitinib, scalp clonality and expanded CD8+ clones among top 100 fell significantly.

Sequencing used cDNA as its template, made by extracting RNA and reverse transcribing it. Sequencing was performed with immunoSEQ multiplex PCR; in TCRdb, only in-frame clones are kept and a portion is missing. The table has over 150,000 clones, approximately 57% seen once. The V and J genes are TRBV15 and TRBJ1-3; TRBD1 might be the D (5 bases). The clonotype originates from a human donor with alopecia areata. This specimen was CD4+ T cells sorted from blood, taken at week 24, from a patient treated with tofacitinib. Here the CDR3 DNA reads TGTGCCACGTCCCGGGACCGAGTCTCTGGAAACACCATATATTTT. It specifies CATSRDRVSGNTIYF.